The TCR beta chain under discussion was sequenced for a study of liver allograft versus peripheral blood T cells. Study background: Comparative analysis was performed on T cell receptor repertoires from transplanted livers and from recipients' peripheral blood.

TCRdb re-derived calls from the reads in MiXCR, one entry per CDR3 protein. The profile shows about 3,700 distinct CDR3 sequences, around 20% of them singletons. Germline V gene sequence: CDR1 LGHDT, CDR2 YNNKEL (reference sequence). V lost 5 bases and J 4 bases, leaving 23 bases between the germline ends. The CDR3 spans 17 residues. Notes on the study in general: Differences were reported between the T cell receptor repertoires inside liver allografts and those that were detected in peripheral blood.

Comment on this clonotype: The antigen is undetermined.

The sequence was collected from a human patient who had a liver transplant. Some T cells may have originated in the graft donor. The chain recombines TRBV3-1 with TRBJ1-2, with a possible D match to TRBD1 (5 bases). In nucleotides, the CDR3 is TGTGCCAGCAGCAGCAAGGGGCGACACGGATTATTCTATGGCTACACCTTC. It specifies CASSSKGRHGLFYGYTF.